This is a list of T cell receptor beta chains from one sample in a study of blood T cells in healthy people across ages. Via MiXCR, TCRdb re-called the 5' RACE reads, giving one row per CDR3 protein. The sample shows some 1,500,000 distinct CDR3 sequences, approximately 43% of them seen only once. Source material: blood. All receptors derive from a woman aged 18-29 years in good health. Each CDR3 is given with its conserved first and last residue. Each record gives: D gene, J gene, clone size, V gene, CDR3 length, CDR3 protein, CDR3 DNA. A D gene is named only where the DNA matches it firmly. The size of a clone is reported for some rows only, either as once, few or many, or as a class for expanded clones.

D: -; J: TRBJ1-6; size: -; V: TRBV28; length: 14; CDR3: CASSAAGYNSPLHF; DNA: TGTGCCAGCAGTGCCGCAGGGTATAATTCACCCCTCCACTTT
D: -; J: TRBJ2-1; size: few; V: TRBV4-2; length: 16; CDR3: CASSQEGYHECNEQFF; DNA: TGTGCCAGCAGCCAAGAGGGATATCACGAATGCAATGAGCAGTTCTTC
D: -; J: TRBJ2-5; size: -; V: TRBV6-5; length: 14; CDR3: CASRSVLGLNEQYF; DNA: TGTGCCAGCAGGTCAGTGCTAGGCCTCAATGAGCAGTACTTC
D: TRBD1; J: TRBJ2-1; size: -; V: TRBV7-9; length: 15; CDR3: CASSLGLQGGDEQFF; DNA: TGTGCCAGCAGCTTAGGACTACAAGGGGGCGATGAGCAGTTCTTC
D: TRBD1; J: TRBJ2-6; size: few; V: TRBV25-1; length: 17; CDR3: CASSEQDRGSGANVLTF; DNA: TGTGCCAGCAGTGAACAAGACAGGGGGTCCGGGGCCAACGTCCTGACTTTC
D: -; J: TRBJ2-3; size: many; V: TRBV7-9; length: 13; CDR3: CASSPTITDTQYF; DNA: TGTGCCAGCAGCCCGACTATCACAGATACGCAGTATTTT
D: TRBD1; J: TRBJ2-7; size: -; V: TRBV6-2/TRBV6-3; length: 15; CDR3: CASRPDREIIYEQYF; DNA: TGTGCCAGCAGACCGGACAGGGAGATAATCTACGAGCAGTACTTC
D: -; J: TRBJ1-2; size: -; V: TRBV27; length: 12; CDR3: CASADGPGGYTF; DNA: TGTGCCAGCGCGGACGGACCAGGGGGCTACACCTTC
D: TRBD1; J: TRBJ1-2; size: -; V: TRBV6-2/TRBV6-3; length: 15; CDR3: CASSYSSTGGYGYTF; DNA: TGTGCCAGCAGTTACTCGTCAACAGGGGGCTATGGCTACACCTTC
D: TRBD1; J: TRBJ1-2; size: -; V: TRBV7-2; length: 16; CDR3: CASSPSTGRLNYGYTF; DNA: TGTGCCAGCAGCCCATCGACAGGGAGACTTAACTATGGCTACACCTTC
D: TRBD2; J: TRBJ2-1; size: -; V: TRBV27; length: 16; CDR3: CASSFSRLAHHNEQFF; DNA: TGTGCCAGCAGTTTCTCCCGACTAGCCCATCACAATGAGCAGTTCTTC
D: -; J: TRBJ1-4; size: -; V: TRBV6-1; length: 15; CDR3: CASSEGLGRREELFF; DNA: TGTGCCAGCAGTGAAGGTCTGGGGCGGCGTGAAGAACTGTTTTTT
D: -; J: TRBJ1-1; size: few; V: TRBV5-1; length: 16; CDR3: CASSRPGTEGVTEAFF; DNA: TGCGCCAGCAGCCGCCCCGGGACCGAGGGGGTCACTGAAGCTTTCTTT
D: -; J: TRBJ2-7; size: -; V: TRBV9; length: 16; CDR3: CASSHRTDRDYNEQYF; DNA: TGTGCCAGCAGCCACCGAACCGACAGGGACTACAATGAGCAGTACTTC
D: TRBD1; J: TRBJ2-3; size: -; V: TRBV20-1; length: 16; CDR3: CSARDFRDRYTDTQYF; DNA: TGCAGTGCTAGAGACTTCCGGGACAGGTACACAGATACGCAGTATTTT
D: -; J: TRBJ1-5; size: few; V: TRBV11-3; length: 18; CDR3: CASSLDIVGDTGNQPQHF; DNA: TGTGCCAGCAGCTTAGATATAGTAGGTGATACGGGCAATCAGCCCCAGCATTTT
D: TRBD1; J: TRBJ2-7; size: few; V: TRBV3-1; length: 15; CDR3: CASSSSGQGFYEQYF; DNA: TGTGCCAGCAGCTCCTCGGGACAGGGTTTCTACGAGCAGTACTTC
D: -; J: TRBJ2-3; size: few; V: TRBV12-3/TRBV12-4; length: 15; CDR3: CASSLLRQGTDTQYF; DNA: TGTGCCAGCAGTTTGTTGAGGCAGGGTACAGATACGCAGTATTTT
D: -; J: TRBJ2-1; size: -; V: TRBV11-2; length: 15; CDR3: CASSSSGPYYNEQFF; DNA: TGTGCCAGCAGTTCCTCGGGCCCCTACTACAATGAGCAGTTCTTC
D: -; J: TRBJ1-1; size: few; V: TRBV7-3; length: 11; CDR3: CASSLNGEAFF; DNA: TGTGCCAGCAGCTTAAACGGGGAGGCTTTCTTT
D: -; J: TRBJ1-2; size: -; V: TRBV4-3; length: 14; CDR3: CASSPRAVNYGYTF; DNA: TGCGCCAGCAGCCCGCGGGCAGTTAACTATGGCTACACCTTC
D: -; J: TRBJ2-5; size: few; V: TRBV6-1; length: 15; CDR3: CASSIRRAPMETQYF; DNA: TGTGCCAGCAGTATCCGACGGGCCCCAATGGAGACCCAGTACTTC
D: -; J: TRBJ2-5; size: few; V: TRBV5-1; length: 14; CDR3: CASSFGPPGGEQYF; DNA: TGCGCCAGCAGCTTCGGACCTCCCGGGGGAGAGCAGTACTTC
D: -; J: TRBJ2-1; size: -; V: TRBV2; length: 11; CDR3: CASRPINEQFF; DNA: TGTGCCAGCAGACCGATCAATGAGCAGTTCTTC
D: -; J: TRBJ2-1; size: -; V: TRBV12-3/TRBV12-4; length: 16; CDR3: CASRRVSGYSYNEQFF; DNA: TGTGCCAGCAGGAGGGTTAGCGGCTACTCCTACAATGAGCAGTTCTTC
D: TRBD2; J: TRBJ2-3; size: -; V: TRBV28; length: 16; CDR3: CASSLTSERGTDTQYF; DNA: TGTGCCAGCAGTTTGACTAGCGAGAGAGGCACAGATACGCAGTATTTT
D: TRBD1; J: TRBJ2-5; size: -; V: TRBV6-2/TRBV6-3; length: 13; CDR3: CASSPIDRGVWYF; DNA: TGTGCCAGCAGTCCAATAGACAGGGGCGTATGGTACTTC
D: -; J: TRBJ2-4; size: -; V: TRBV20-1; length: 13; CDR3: CSGANIAKNIQYF; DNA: TGCTCAGGGGCCAATATAGCCAAAAACATTCAGTACTTC
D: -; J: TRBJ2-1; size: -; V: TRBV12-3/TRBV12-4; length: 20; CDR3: CASSPLRLSALPSSYNEQFF; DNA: TGTGCCAGCAGTCCCTTGCGACTGTCCGCGTTACCGAGCTCCTACAATGAGCAGTTCTTC
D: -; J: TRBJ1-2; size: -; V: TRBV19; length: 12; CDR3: CASSRTLESYTF; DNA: TGTGCCAGTAGTAGGACCTTGGAGAGCTACACCTTC
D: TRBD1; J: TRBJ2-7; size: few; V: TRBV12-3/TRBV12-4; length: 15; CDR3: CASSLGDSSYNEQYF; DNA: TGTGCCAGCAGTTTAGGGGACAGCTCCTACAATGAGCAGTACTTC
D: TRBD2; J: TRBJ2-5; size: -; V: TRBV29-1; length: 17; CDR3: CSVDGTSGRAEEETQYF; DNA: TGCAGCGTTGATGGGACTAGCGGGAGGGCCGAGGAAGAGACCCAGTACTTC
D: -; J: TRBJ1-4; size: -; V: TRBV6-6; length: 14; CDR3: CASTEGREGGKLFF; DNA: TGCGCCAGCACAGAGGGACGGGAAGGCGGAAAACTGTTTTTT
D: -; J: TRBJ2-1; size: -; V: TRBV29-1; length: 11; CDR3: CSVRGANEQFF; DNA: TGCAGCGTTCGCGGGGCCAATGAGCAGTTCTTC
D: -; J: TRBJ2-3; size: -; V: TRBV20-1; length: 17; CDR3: CSARPNRGITSTDTQYF; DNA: TGCAGTGCTAGACCAAACCGGGGAATAACTAGCACAGATACGCAGTATTTT
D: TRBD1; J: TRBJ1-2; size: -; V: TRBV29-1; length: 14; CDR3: CSVARSQGAGGYTF; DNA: TGCAGCGTCGCCCGAAGTCAGGGGGCTGGGGGCTACACCTTC
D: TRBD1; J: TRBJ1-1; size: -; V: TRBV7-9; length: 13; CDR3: CASSAQGYAEAFF; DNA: TGTGCCAGCAGCGCACAGGGGTACGCTGAAGCTTTCTTT
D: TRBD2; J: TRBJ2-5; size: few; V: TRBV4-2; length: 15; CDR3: CASSQGLADYNEQYF; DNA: TGCGCCAGCAGCCAAGGACTAGCGGACTACAATGAGCAGTACTTC
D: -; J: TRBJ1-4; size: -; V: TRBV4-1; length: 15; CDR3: CASSVGPTVSEKLFF; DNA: TGCGCCAGCAGCGTTGGGCCCACTGTAAGTGAAAAACTGTTTTTT
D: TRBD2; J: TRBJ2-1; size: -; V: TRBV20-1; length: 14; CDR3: CSANLRGSYNEQFF; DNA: TGCAGTGCTAATCTGCGGGGGAGCTACAATGAGCAGTTCTTC
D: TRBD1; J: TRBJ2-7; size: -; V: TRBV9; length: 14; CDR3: CASSATGQGYEQYF; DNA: TGTGCCAGCAGCGCAACCGGACAGGGTTACGAGCAGTACTTC
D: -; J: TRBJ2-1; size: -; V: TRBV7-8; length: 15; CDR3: CASSLVPRGQETQFF; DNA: TGTGCCAGCAGCTTAGTCCCGAGGGGCCAAGAGACCCAGTTCTTC
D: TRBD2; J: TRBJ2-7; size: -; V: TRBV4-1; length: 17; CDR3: CASSQLAGVFSYNEQYF; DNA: TGCGCCAGCAGCCAACTAGCGGGGGTATTCTCCTACAATGAGCAGTACTTC
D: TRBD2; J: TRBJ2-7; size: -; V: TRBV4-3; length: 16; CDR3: CASGQESAPSGHEQYF; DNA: TGCGCCAGCGGCCAAGAGTCCGCCCCTAGCGGGCATGAGCAGTACTTC
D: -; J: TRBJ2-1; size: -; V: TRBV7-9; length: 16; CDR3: CASSPVQGGGYNEQFF; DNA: TGTGCCAGCAGCCCCGTCCAGGGGGGGGGCTACAATGAGCAGTTCTTC